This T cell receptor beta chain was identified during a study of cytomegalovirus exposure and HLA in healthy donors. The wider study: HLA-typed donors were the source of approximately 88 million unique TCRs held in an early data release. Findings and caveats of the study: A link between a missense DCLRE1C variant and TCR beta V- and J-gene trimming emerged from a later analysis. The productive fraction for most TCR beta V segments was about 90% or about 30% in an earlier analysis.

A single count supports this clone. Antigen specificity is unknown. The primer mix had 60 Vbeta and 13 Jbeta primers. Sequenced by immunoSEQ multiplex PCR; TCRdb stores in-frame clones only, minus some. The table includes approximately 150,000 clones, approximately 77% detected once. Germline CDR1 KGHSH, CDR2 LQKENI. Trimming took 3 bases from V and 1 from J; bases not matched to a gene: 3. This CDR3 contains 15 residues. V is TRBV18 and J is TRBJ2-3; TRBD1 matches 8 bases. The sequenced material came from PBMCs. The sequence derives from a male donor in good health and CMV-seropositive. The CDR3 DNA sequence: TGTGCCAGCTCACCTCAGGGGGCTGGCACAGATACGCAGTATTTT. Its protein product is CASSPQGAGTDTQYF.